This T cell receptor (beta chain) originates from a study of shared clonotypes between healthy human individuals. Study-wide points: Clonotypes that were shared across four donors made up 4% to 6% of naive CD4 clonotypes.

J gave up 2 bases and V 6 bases, and 3 bases lay outside the gene matches. Per the germline V gene, CDR1 is SNHLY and CDR2 is FYNNEI. This CDR3 comprises 13 residues. CD45RO-negative, CCR7-selected cells formed the naive CD8 fraction, which excluded terminally differentiated effector memory CD45RA+ cells. The donor population consisted of healthy HIV-negative adults with no recent acute infections or vaccinations. In regard to this clone: Its antigen is currently unknown.

TCRdb's copy holds only in-frame clones and misses some; the assay was immunoSEQ multiplex PCR. In the table there are around 2,000,000 clones, 85% to 95% of which are singletons. The sequencing input was naive CD8+ T cells from PBMCs. The receptor was derived from a man between 18 and 35 years old in good health. Some clones in this sample may be carry-over from other donors' samples. The genes are TRBV2 and TRBJ2-5; 7 bases are shared with TRBD1. The CDR3 nucleotides are TGTGCCAGCAGAGACAGGGTTCAAGAGACCCAGTACTTC. This sequence encodes CASRDRVQETQYF.